Detailed here is one T cell receptor beta chain. The antigen is not known. The sample belongs to a study of OX40 agonist ivuxolimab in advanced cancers. Study-level background: Averaging about 60 years in age, with a range of about 23 to 80, the cohort was about 83% male. Whole-study findings and limits: CD4+ and CD8+ T cells in blood underwent clonal expansion by week 6 at 0.1 to 3.0 mg/kg.

The CDR3 contains 14 residues. V lost 3 bases to trimming and J lost 6 bases; unmatched junction nucleotides: 3. Germline lookup yields CDR1 SNHLY and CDR2 FYNNEI. Method: immunoSEQ multiplex PCR; TCRdb's copy keeps in-frame clones and lacks some. The data contain about 45,000 clones, approximately 91% of them singletons. This TCR was recovered from an adult with an advanced solid tumor such as melanoma, head and neck, liver or kidney cancer. This specimen consisted of CD4+ or CD8+ T cells sorted from blood, obtained in a trial of the OX40 agonist ivuxolimab. The J gene is TRBJ2-2, the V gene TRBV2; the match to TRBD2 covers 8 bases. The CDR3 spells CASSDPGLAGELFF. The DNA of the CDR3 is TGTGCCAGCAGTGACCCGGGACTAGCCGGGGAGCTGTTTTTT.